This T cell receptor (beta chain) was captured in a study of T cells after somatic rescue of genetic block (dated by TCRdb to 2018 to 2020). Study-wide context: What the study looked at was long-term robustness, specifically in a T-cell system that came about through somatic rescue of a genetic block in T-cell development.

For CDR1 and CDR2, the germline V gene lists WSHSY and SAAADI. V has 5 bases trimmed and J has 5 bases trimmed; junction bases matching no gene number 8. The CDR3 sequence holds 15 residues, the cysteine and phenylalanine included. The only DNA kept is the CDR3, 45 bases in frame from the first base. Receptors were amplified or captured by the immunoSEQ multiplex PCR assay. In its TCRdb copy, this immuneACCESS table keeps in-frame sequences only and misses some clones. Where compared with another copy, unresolved V genes explain less than half of these, and the others have no known cause. The sample table lists 10,000 to 15,000 clones, around 70% of them with a count of one. Approximately 19% of the sample is in the top ten clones. There are a few counts of this clone. The clone's antigen remains unknown. No base quality values were provided; no much bigger clone lies one nucleotide off.

The V and J segments used are TRBV10-2 and TRBJ2-5; TRBD2 agrees with 10 junctional bases. Source material: peripheral blood mononuclear cells (PBMCs). The sequence derives from a boy aged 5-17 years. DNA sequence: TGCGCCAGCAGTCAAGAAGCGGGGGGGCTTGAGACCCAGTACTTC. This is translated as CASSQEAGGLETQYF.